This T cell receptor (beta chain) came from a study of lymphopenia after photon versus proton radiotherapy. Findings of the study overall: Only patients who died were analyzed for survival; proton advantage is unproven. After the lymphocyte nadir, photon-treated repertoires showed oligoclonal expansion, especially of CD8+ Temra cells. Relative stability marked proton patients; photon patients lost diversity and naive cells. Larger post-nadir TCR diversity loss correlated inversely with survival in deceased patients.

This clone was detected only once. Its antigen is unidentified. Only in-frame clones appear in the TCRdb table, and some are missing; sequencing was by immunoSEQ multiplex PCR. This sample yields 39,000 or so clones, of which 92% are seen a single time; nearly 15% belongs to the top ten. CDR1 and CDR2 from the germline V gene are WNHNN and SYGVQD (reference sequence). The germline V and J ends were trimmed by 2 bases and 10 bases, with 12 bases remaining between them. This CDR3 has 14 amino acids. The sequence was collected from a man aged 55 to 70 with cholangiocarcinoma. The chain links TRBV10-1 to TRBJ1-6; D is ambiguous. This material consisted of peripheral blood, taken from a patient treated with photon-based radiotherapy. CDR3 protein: CASSEGPPGSPLHF. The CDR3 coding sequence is TGCGCCAGCAGTGAGGGGCCGCCCGGATCACCCCTCCACTTT.